This TCR beta chain was sequenced during a study of cytomegalovirus exposure and HLA in healthy donors. The germline V gene encodes CDR1 MDHEN and CDR2 SYDVKM. This CDR3 is built from 11 residues. The germline V and J ends were trimmed by 7 bases and 6 bases, with 8 bases remaining between them. In the PCR, 60 Vbeta and 13 Jbeta primers were used. Produced via immunoSEQ multiplex PCR; TCRdb's table is partial and in-frame only. Recorded for this sample: approximately 40,000 clones. The origin of this receptor is a woman aged 25 to 45 in good health and CMV-seronegative. The rearrangement uses TRBV28 and TRBJ2-3, with D perhaps matching TRBD2 (5 bases). Sequenced: PBMCs. The CDR3 DNA reads as TGTGCCAGCAAGCGGATGGATACGCAGTATTTT. This gives the protein CASKRMDTQYF.